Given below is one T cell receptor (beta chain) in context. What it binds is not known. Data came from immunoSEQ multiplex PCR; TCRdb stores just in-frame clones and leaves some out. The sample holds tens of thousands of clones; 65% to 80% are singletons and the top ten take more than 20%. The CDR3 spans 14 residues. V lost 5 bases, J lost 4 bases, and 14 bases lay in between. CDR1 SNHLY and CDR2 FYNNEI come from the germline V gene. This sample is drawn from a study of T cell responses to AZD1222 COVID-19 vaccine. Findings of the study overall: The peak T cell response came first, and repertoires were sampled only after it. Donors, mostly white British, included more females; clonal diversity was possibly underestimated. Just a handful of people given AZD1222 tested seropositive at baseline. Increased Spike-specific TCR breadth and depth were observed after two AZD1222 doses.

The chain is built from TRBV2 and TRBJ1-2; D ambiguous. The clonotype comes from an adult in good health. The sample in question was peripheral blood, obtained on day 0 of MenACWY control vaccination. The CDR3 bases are TGTGCCAGCAGTCTCACCCTCATGACCTATGGCTACACCTTC. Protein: CASSLTLMTYGYTF.